A single sample is the source of the 32 T cell receptor beta chains below, sequenced in a study of T cell repertoires in cytomegalovirus infection. Their antigen targets remain unknown. TCRdb re-called the reads with MiXCR, one entry per CDR3 protein. The table records 110,000 or so distinct CDR3 sequences, 30% of them present only once. The sequencing here drew on CD8+ T cells from cultured PBMCs, taken from culture after CMV antigen stimulation. The receptors here all came from a human donor in good health (CMV status not recorded). Some clones in this sample may be carry-over from other donors' samples.

Only a few counts were recorded for this clonotype. The V and J genes are TRBV7-2 and TRBJ1-5; D is undetermined. The CDR3 has 14 amino acids. Germline CDR1 SGHTA, CDR2 FQGNSA. The germline V and J ends were trimmed by 2 bases and 3 bases, with 8 bases remaining between them. The CDR3 DNA is TGTGCCAGCAGCTTACGGGCAGCCAATCAGCCCCAGCATTTT. Translating gives CASSLRAANQPQHF.

This chain joins TRBV5-1 and TRBJ1-1; D unresolved. Germline V gene sequence: CDR1 SGHRS, CDR2 YFSETQ. The CDR3 is 15 residues long. The germline V and J ends were trimmed by 4 bases and 0 bases, with 13 bases remaining between them. The CDR3, as DNA: TGCGCCAGCAGCCCGGGCCCGGGATTGAACACTGAAGCTTTCTTT. Its protein product is CASSPGPGLNTEAFF.

In its sample, this clonotype was seen once. The genes are TRBV12-3 or TRBV12-4 and TRBJ1-2; D not resolved. V lost 6 bases and J lost 3, with 17 bases in between. The CDR3 consists of 15 residues. CDR3 sequence (DNA): TGTGCCAGCAGCCCCCGGGAGACCCCCCACTATGGCTACACCTTC. It codes for CASSPRETPHYGYTF.

This clonotype was seen only a few times. The chain employs TRBV24-1 and TRBJ2-1, with D tentatively TRBD1 or TRBD2 (6 bases each). The CDR3 covers 16 residues. CDR1 KGHDR and CDR2 SFDVKD come from the germline V gene. V shed 1 base and J shed 1 base, with 10 bases lying between them. The chain's CDR3 is CATSDFGGGSYNEQFF. Here the CDR3 DNA reads TGTGCCACCAGTGATTTTGGAGGGGGGTCCTACAATGAGCAGTTCTTC.

J is TRBJ2-7 and V is TRBV27; TRBD2 agrees at 7 bases. J was trimmed by 5 bases and V by 4 bases; bases with no gene match: 2. This CDR3 is 12 amino acids long. Germline lookup yields CDR1 MNHEY and CDR2 SMNVEV (reference sequence). CDR3 sequence reads: CASSWGGNEQYF. The DNA for the CDR3 is TGTGCCAGCAGTTGGGGAGGGAACGAGCAGTACTTC.

The CDR3 loop is CASTGQGLPSGNTIYF. CDR3 DNA: TGTGCCAGCACCGGACAGGGGCTCCCCTCTGGAAACACCATATATTTT. The J gene is TRBJ1-3, the V gene TRBV2; 9 bases are shared with TRBD1. Per the germline V gene, CDR1 is SNHLY and CDR2 is FYNNEI. The CDR3 consists of 16 residues. The ends lost 7 bases at V and 0 bases at J; junction bases unmatched: 7.

The gene calls are TRBV18 and TRBJ2-2; TRBD2 might be the D (6 bases). The CDR3 contains 16 residues. V dropped 0 bases and J dropped 0 bases, with 8 bases sitting between them. Germline CDR1 and CDR2: KGHSH and LQKENI. DNA of the CDR3: TGTGCCAGCTCACCACCGGGACTCACGAACACCGGGGAGCTGTTTTTT. Translated, it gives CASSPPGLTNTGELFF.

The chain has TRBV6-2 or TRBV6-3 and TRBJ2-7, with TRBD1 identical over 10 bases. Germline V CDR1 and CDR2: MNHEY, SVGEGT. Unmatched junction bases numbered 12, after V lost 6 bases and J lost 4 bases. The CDR3 extends over 16 amino acids. CDR3 loop: CASSTNGGQGVYEQYF. In DNA, the CDR3 is TGTGCCAGCAGCACCAATGGCGGACAGGGGGTTTACGAGCAGTACTTC.

This sequence joins TRBV6-8 and TRBJ2-3; maybe TRBD1 (6 bases). This CDR3 has 16 amino acids. With 5 bases removed from V and 2 bases from J, the gap between germline ends came to 17 bases. CDR1 MNHGY and CDR2 SAAAGT come from the germline V gene. This CDR3 is CASSNRRDRITDTQYF. The CDR3 DNA follows: TGTGCCAGCAGTAACAGACGCGACAGGATCACAGATACGCAGTATTTT.

This clonotype was detected a few times. The chain's CDR3 is CASSSPGPIQYF. The DNA for the CDR3 is TGTGCCAGCAGTTCCCCCGGACCTATTCAGTACTTC. The chain uses TRBV12-3 or TRBV12-4 and TRBJ2-4; the D is unclear. The CDR3 is made up of 12 amino acids. Between the trimmed V and J ends, which lost 4 bases and 10 bases, there was a span of 11 bases.

J is TRBJ2-1 and V is TRBV11-2, with 10 bases that match TRBD1. V lost 10 bases to trimming and J lost 0 bases; unmatched junction nucleotides: 3. The germline V gene encodes CDR1 SGHAT and CDR2 FQNNGV. The CDR3 sequence is 14 residues long. DNA for the CDR3: TGTGCCAATGGACAGGGGGGCTCCTACAATGAGCAGTTCTTC. It is translated as CANGQGGSYNEQFF.

The rearrangement uses TRBV6-1 and TRBJ2-5; possible D gene TRBD1, 7 bases. The CDR3 covers 12 residues. In germline, CDR1 is MNHNS, CDR2 SASEGT. Trimming removed 10 bases at V and 1 base at J, with 10 bases between. Written as DNA, the CDR3 is TGTGCCACGGGGGACAGCCAAGAGACCCAGTACTTC. Translated: CATGDSQETQYF.

The chain combines TRBV7-9 with TRBJ2-7; D is unclear. V lost 4 bases and J 7 bases, leaving 11 bases between the germline ends. The CDR3 spans 12 residues. Germline CDR1 reads SEHNR; CDR2 reads FQNEAQ (reference sequence). For the CDR3, the DNA is TGTGCCAGCAGCTCCCTGCTGCTTGAGCAGTACTTC. Translation: CASSSLLLEQYF.

This clonotype appeared a few times. J is TRBJ2-1 and V is TRBV6-2 or TRBV6-3, with D maybe TRBD2 (6 bases). Germline V gene sequence: CDR1 MNHEY, CDR2 SVGEGT. The V end was cut by 8 bases, the J end by 2 bases, with 10 bases between. This CDR3 has 13 amino acids. CDR3 sequence reads: CASFGGTYNEQFF. CDR3 DNA sequence: TGTGCCAGCTTTGGGGGGACCTACAATGAGCAGTTCTTC.

This clonotype has just a few counts. J is TRBJ2-5 and V is TRBV5-4; 8 bases align to TRBD1. With V trimmed by 2 bases and J by 4 bases, 4 bases remained unmatched. CDR1 and CDR2 from the germline V gene are SGHNT and YYREEE (reference sequence). The CDR3 is 14 residues long. The CDR3 bases are TGTGCCAGCAGCTTAGCAGGGGGCATAGAGACCCAGTACTTC. It specifies CASSLAGGIETQYF.

This clonotype was detected many times. The DNA for the CDR3 is TGTGCCAGCAGCCTTAGTAGGGGGGACGCACCCCTCCACTTT. It is translated as CASSLSRGDAPLHF. The gene calls are TRBV7-6 and TRBJ1-6, with D tentatively TRBD1 (6 bases). The V end lost 5 bases, the J end lost 11 bases, and 16 bases lay between the germline ends. This CDR3 is 14 amino acids long. The germline CDR1 and CDR2 sequences are SGHVS and FNYEAQ.

This clonotype was counted many times. CDR3 protein: CASINEGLLNSPLHF. As DNA, the CDR3 is TGTGCCAGCATCAATGAAGGACTTCTAAATTCACCCCTCCACTTT. The V call is TRBV12-3 or TRBV12-4, the J call TRBJ1-6; D is uncertain. CDR3 length: 15 amino acids. V was shortened by 7 bases and J by 7 bases, with 17 bases between the two germline ends.

This clonotype was seen only a few times. The rearrangement links TRBV6-1 to TRBJ2-7; a weak D match, TRBD1 (6 bases). The CDR3 runs to 11 residues. Germline values: CDR1 MNHNS, CDR2 SASEGT. V gave up 8 bases and J gave up 6 bases, with 11 bases separating them. CDR3 amino acids: CASLDRSEQYF. CDR3 DNA sequence: TGTGCCAGCCTGGACAGATCCGAGCAGTACTTC.

The rearrangement links TRBV6-1 to TRBJ1-2, with D hard to call. V was shortened by 3 bases and J by 2 bases, with 13 bases between the two germline ends. The germline V gene encodes CDR1 MNHNS and CDR2 SASEGT. This CDR3 comprises 15 residues. The CDR3 DNA sequence: TGTGCCAGCAGTGACTACTACAGTCTCAACTATGGCTACACCTTC. It is translated as CASSDYYSLNYGYTF.

The chain is built from TRBV20-1 and TRBJ2-5, with D perhaps matching TRBD2 (6 bases). The CDR3 spans 13 residues. Per the germline V gene, CDR1 is DFQATT and CDR2 is SNEGSKA (reference sequence). With 7 bases removed from V and 0 bases from J, the gap between germline ends came to 12 bases. DNA for the CDR3: TGCAGTGTTTTACTAGCCAACCAAGAGACCCAGTACTTC. Amino acid sequence: CSVLLANQETQYF.

The gene calls are TRBV15 and TRBJ1-5, with 8 bases aligning to TRBD1. The length of the CDR3 is 15 residues. CDR1 is LNHNV and CDR2 is YYDKDF in the germline V gene (reference sequence). V shed 4 bases, J shed 6 bases, and the junction held 8 bases outside the gene matches. CDR3 sequence reads: CATSIDRGIGQPQHF. For the CDR3, the DNA is TGTGCCACCAGCATCGACAGGGGAATCGGTCAGCCCCAGCATTTT.

This clonotype was seen more than once but under ten times. The chain recombines TRBV6-5 with TRBJ1-2; 9 bases line up with TRBD1. V lost 6 bases to trimming and J lost 4 bases; unmatched junction nucleotides: 12. This CDR3 contains 16 residues. Germline V gives CDR1 MNHEY, CDR2 SVGAGI. CDR3 sequence reads: CASSSGQGAAPYGYTF. The CDR3 nucleotides are TGTGCCAGCAGCTCGGGACAGGGTGCTGCTCCCTATGGCTACACCTTC.

This clonotype was recorded a few times. The rearrangement uses TRBV12-3 or TRBV12-4 and TRBJ2-5, with D perhaps being TRBD1 or TRBD2 (5 bases each). The CDR3 totals 15 residues. V was clipped by 4 bases and J by 2 bases, with 14 bases between them. CDR3 residues: CASSSTRDHQETQYF. The CDR3, as DNA: TGTGCCAGCAGTTCCACACGGGACCATCAAGAGACCCAGTACTTC.

In this sample, this clonotype turned up a few times. For the CDR3, the DNA is TGTGCCAGTAGTATGCTCGACATCGATAATTCACCCCTCCACTTT. It specifies CASSMLDIDNSPLHF. The V call is TRBV19, the J call TRBJ1-6; D is undetermined. This CDR3 has 15 residues. Germline V gives CDR1 LNHDA, CDR2 SQIVND (reference sequence). V was pared by 3 bases and J by 5 bases, with 11 bases between.

The rearrangement joins TRBV6-2 or TRBV6-3 to TRBJ1-2, with D uncertain. Germline assignment: CDR1 MNHEY and CDR2 SVGEGT. Deletions cut 5 bases from V and 6 bases from J, with 16 bases between. The CDR3 totals 14 residues. The DNA of the CDR3 is TGTGCCAGCAGTACCGAGGAAACCGTGCATGGCTACACCTTC. Protein: CASSTEETVHGYTF.

In its sample, this clonotype was seen many times. The genes are TRBV15 and TRBJ2-1, with 8 bases aligning to TRBD1. After removal of 3 bases from V and 4 bases from J, the junction contained 5 bases not matched to a gene. This CDR3 is 15 amino acids long. Germline lookup yields CDR1 LNHNV and CDR2 YYDKDF (reference sequence). As DNA, the CDR3 is TGTGCCACCAGCAGTTACAGGGGGGAGTACAATGAGCAGTTCTTC. It codes for CATSSYRGEYNEQFF.

This chain connects TRBV7-2 to TRBJ1-4, with D hard to call. Germline V lookup: CDR1 SGHTA, CDR2 FQGNSA. Trimming removed 8 bases from V and 7 bases from J, with 8 bases in between. The CDR3 consists of 11 residues. CDR3 in amino acids: CASAWGEKLFF. CDR3 sequence (DNA): TGTGCCAGCGCTTGGGGTGAAAAACTGTTTTTT.

The rearrangement uses TRBV6-2 or TRBV6-3 and TRBJ1-5, with TRBD1 identical over 9 bases. Unmatched junction bases numbered 15, after V lost 2 bases and J lost 1 base. Germline CDR1 reads MNHEY; CDR2 reads SVGEGT. The CDR3 length is 20 residues. Written as DNA, the CDR3 is TGTGCCAGCAGTTACACCGCGGGGGACAGGGAGTCGAGGAGCAATCAGCCCCAGCATTTT. Translating gives CASSYTAGDRESRSNQPQHF.

The chain carries TRBV7-2 and TRBJ2-3, with 12 nucleotides matching TRBD2. This CDR3 is built from 19 residues. In germline, CDR1 is SGHTA, CDR2 FQGNSA. V lost 0 bases, J lost 1 base, and 8 bases stayed unmatched. In DNA, the CDR3 is TGTGCCAGCAGCTTAGCGTTAACTAGCGGGGGGCCGGGCACAGATACGCAGTATTTT. It yields the protein CASSLALTSGGPGTDTQYF. The full variable domain, in which reference TRBV7-2 and TRBJ2-3 provide the parts outside the CDR3, is GAGVSQSPSNKVTEKGKDVELRCDPISGHTALYWYRQSLGQGLEFLIYFQGNSAPDKSGLPSDRFSAERTGGSVSTLTIQRTQQEDSAVYLCASSLALTSGGPGTDTQYFGPGTRLTVL.

The V and J genes are TRBV29-1 and TRBJ2-1, with D tentatively TRBD2 (7 bases). Germline V gene lookup returns CDR1 SQVTM and CDR2 ANQGSEA. The CDR3 has 19 residues. Trimming cost V 3 bases and J 4 bases, with 28 bases left between them. CDR3 DNA sequence: TGCAGCGTTGAGGGGGGGGCGGGGTCGACCCCCCGGGCATACAATGAGCAGTTCTTC. It is translated as CSVEGGAGSTPRAYNEQFF.

This clonotype was detected a few times. V usage is TRBV6-1 and J usage is TRBJ2-2; tentatively, D is TRBD1 or TRBD2 (6 bases each). This CDR3 is 16 amino acids long. V lost 3 bases and J 3 bases, leaving 14 bases between the germline ends. The V gene's germline CDR1 is MNHNS and CDR2 SASEGT. The CDR3, as DNA: TGTGCCAGCAGTGAGCATGGGGGGCCTTACACCGGGGAGCTGTTTTTT. Translation gives CASSEHGGPYTGELFF.

This clonotype was counted a few times. The chain is built from TRBV7-2 and TRBJ1-2; D unresolved. V lost 8 bases and J 1 base, leaving 8 bases between the germline ends. This CDR3 is 12 amino acids long. The germline CDR1 and CDR2 sequences are SGHTA and FQGNSA. The CDR3 DNA reads TGTGCCAGCGCCGGGTATAACTATGGCTACACCTTC. Residues: CASAGYNYGYTF.